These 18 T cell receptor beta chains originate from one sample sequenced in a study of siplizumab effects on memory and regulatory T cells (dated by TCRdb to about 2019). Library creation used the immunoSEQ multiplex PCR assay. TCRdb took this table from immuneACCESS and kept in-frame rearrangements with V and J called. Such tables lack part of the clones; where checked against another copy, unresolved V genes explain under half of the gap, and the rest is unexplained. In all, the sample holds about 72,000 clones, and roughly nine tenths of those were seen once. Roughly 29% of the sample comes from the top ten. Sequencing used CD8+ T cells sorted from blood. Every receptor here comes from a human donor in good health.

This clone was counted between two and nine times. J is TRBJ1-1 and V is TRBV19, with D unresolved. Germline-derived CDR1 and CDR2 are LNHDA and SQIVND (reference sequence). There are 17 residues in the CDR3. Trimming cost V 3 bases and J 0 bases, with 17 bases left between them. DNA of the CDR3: TGTGCCAGTAGTATGGTGAGGGCAGGACCGATGAACACTGAAGCTTTCTTT. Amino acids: CASSMVRAGPMNTEAFF.

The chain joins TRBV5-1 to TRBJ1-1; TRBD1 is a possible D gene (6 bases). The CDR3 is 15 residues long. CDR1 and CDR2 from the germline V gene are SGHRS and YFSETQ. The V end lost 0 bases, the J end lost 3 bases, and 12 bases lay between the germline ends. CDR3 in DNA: TGCGCCAGCAGCTTGGTAGGGGGACTGGACACTGAAGCTTTCTTT. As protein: CASSLVGGLDTEAFF.

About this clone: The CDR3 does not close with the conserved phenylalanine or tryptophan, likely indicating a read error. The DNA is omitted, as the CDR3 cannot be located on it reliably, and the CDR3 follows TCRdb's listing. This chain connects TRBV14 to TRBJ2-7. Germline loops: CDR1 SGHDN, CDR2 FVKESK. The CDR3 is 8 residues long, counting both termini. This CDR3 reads CASSPLGD.

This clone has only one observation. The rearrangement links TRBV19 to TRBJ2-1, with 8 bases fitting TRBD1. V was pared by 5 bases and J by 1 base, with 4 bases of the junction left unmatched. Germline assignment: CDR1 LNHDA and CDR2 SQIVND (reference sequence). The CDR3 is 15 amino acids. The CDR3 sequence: CASSARTGSYNEQFF. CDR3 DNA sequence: TGTGCCAGTAGTGCTCGGACAGGGTCCTACAATGAGCAGTTCTTC.

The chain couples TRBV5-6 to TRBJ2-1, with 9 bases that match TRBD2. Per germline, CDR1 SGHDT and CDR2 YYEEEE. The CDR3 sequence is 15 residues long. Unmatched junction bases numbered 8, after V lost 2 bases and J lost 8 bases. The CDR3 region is CASSLFAGGLDEQFF. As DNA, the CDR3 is TGTGCCAGCAGCTTATTTGCGGGGGGGCTCGATGAGCAGTTCTTC.

Written as DNA, the CDR3 is TGTGCCAGCAGCTTGCTAATTGGGACTGAAGCTTTCTTT. Translated: CASSLLIGTEAFF. V and J are TRBV7-2 and TRBJ1-1, with D uncertain. The CDR3 loop spans 13 amino acids. Germline loops: CDR1 SGHTA, CDR2 FQGNSA. Trimming removed 3 bases at V and 5 bases at J, with 10 bases between.

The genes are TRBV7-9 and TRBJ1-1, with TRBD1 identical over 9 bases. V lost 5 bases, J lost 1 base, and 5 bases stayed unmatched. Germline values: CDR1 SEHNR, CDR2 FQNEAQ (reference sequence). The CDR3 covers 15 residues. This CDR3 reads CASSPGQGTNTEAFF. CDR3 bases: TGTGCCAGCAGCCCAGGACAGGGGACGAACACTGAAGCTTTCTTT.

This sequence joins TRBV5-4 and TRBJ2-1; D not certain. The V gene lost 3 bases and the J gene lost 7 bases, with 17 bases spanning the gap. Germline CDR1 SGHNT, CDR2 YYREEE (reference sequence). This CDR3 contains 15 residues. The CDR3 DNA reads TGTGCCAGCAGCTATAGAGAGCGAGGTCGGAATGAGCAGTTCTTC. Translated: CASSYRERGRNEQFF. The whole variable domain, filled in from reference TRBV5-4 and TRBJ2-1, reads ETGVTQSPTHLIKTRGQQVTLRCSSQSGHNTVSWYQQALGQGPQFIFQYYREEENGRGNFPPRFSGLQFPNYSSELNVNALELDDSALYLCASSYRERGRNEQFFGPGTRLTVL.

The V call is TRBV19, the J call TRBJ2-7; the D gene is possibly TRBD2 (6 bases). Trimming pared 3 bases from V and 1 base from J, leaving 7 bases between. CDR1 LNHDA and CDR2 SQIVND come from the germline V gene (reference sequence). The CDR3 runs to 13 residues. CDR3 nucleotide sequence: TGTGCCAGTAGTATCGGGGGATCCTACGAGCAGTACTTC. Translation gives CASSIGGSYEQYF. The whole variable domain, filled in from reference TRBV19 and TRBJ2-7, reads DGGITQSPKYLFRKEGQNVTLSCEQNLNHDAMYWYRQDPGQGLRLIYYSQIVNDFQKGDIAEGYSVSREKKESFPLTVTSAQKNPTAFYLCASSIGGSYEQYFGPGTRLTVT.

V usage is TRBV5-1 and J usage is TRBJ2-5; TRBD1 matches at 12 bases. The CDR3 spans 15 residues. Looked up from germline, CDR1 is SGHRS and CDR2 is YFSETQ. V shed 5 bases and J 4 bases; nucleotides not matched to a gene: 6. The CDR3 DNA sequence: TGCGCCAGCAGACACGGGACAGGGGGCGCAGAGACCCAGTACTTC. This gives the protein CASRHGTGGAETQYF. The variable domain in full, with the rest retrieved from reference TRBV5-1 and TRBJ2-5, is KAGVTQTPRYLIKTRGQQVTLSCSPISGHRSVSWYQQTPGQGLQFLFEYFSETQRNKGNFPGRFSGRQFSNSRSEMNVSTLELGDSALYLCASRHGTGGAETQYFGPGTRLLVL.

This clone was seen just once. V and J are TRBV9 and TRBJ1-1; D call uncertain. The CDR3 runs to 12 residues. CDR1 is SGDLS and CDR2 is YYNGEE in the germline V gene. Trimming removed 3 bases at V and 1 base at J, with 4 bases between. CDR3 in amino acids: CASSAQNTEAFF. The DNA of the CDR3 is TGTGCCAGCAGCGCACAGAACACTGAAGCTTTCTTT.

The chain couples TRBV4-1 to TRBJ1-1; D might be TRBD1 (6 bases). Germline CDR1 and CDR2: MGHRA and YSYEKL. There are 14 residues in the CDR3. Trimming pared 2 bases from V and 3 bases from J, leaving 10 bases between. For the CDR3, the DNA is TGCGCCAGCAGCCAATCTGGACAGCACACTGAAGCTTTCTTT. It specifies CASSQSGQHTEAFF.

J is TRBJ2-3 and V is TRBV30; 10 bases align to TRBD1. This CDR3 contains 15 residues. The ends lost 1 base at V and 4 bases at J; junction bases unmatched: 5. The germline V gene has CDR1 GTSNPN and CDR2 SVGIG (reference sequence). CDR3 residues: CAWSGTGGSADTQYF. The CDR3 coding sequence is TGTGCCTGGAGTGGGACAGGGGGGAGCGCAGATACGCAGTATTTT.

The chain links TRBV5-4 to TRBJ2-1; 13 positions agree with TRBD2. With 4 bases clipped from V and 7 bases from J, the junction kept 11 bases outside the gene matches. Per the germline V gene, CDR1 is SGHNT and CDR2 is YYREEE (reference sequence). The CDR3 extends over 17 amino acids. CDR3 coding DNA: TGTGCCAGCAGCGGCCTACTAGCGGGGGGGGAGGAGAATGAGCAGTTCTTC. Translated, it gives CASSGLLAGGEENEQFF. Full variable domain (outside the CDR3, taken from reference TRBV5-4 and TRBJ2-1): ETGVTQSPTHLIKTRGQQVTLRCSSQSGHNTVSWYQQALGQGPQFIFQYYREEENGRGNFPPRFSGLQFPNYSSELNVNALELDDSALYLCASSGLLAGGEENEQFFGPGTRLTVL.

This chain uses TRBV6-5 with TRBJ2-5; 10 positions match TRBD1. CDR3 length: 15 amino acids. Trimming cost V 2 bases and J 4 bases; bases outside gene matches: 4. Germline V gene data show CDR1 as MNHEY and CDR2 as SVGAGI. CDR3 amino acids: CASSYTRTGGETQYF. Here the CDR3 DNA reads TGTGCCAGCAGTTACACCCGGACAGGGGGAGAGACCCAGTACTTC.

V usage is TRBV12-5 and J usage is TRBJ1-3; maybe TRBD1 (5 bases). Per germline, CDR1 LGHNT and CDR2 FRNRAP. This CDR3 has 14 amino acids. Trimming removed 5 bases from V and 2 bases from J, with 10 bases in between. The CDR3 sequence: CASGPGGAGNTIYF. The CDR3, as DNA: TGTGCTAGTGGTCCGGGGGGGGCTGGAAACACCATATATTTT.

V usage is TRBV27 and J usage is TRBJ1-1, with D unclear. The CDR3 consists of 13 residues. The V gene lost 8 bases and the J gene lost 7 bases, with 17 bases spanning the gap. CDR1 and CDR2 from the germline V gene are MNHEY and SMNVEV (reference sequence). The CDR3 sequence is CASSSRVEGEAFF. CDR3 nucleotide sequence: TGTGCCAGCTCCTCGAGGGTGGAGGGTGAAGCTTTCTTT.

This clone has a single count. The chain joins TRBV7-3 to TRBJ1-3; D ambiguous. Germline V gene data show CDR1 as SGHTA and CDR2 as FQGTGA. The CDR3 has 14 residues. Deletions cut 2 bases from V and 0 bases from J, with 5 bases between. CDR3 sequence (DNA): TGTGCCAGCAGCTTATGGTTCTCTGGAAACACCATATATTTT. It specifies CASSLWFSGNTIYF.